This T cell receptor (beta chain) stems from a study of HIV-infected children after antiretroviral therapy interruption. Study-wide background: Children's median ages were approximately 9.8 years and 8 years by group. For the interruption arm, samples span week 0 through about 3 years after study end.

Treatment reported: PENTA 11 planned treatment interruption arm or continuous ART arm. From thawed PBMCs, naive CD4+ CD45RA+ CD45RO- T cells were sorted. The CDR3 is made up of 14 amino acids. V dropped 0 bases and J dropped 3 bases, with 8 bases sitting between them. From germline, CDR1 is MNHEY and CDR2 SVGAGI. A 3' RACE protocol on RNA, with unique molecular identifiers, produced the TCR library. One entry per CDR3 protein results from TCRdb running MiXCR on the 3' RACE reads. Among around 40,000 distinct CDR3 sequences listed, approximately 7% were seen once. This clonotype was sampled from a pool of human donors with HIV. This rearrangement joins TRBV6-5 to TRBJ1-2; maybe TRBD1 (5 bases). Material: CD45RA+ CD4+ T cells from PBMCs, pooled from several time points, obtained from a donor given antiretroviral therapy, either interrupted or continuous. Described subset: naive CD4+ CD45RA+ CD45RO- T cells. CDR3 in amino acids: CASSYSGAHYGYTF. DNA of the CDR3: TGTGCCAGCAGTTACTCAGGGGCTCACTATGGCTACACCTTC.